A selection of T cell receptor beta chains follows, all from one sample in a study of blood T cell repertoires in COVID-19. Here immunoSEQ multiplex PCR was the method, and the copy in TCRdb shows in-frame clones only, minus some. The sample shows 300,000 to 350,000 clones, roughly 90% of them seen only once. The sample was PBMCs or T cells enriched from blood (not recorded which). These receptors were taken from a woman in her thirties who had been exposed to COVID-19. Each CDR3 is given without its conserved first and last residue. Each record gives: CDR3 length, J gene, clone size, V gene, CDR3 protein. Not all rows give a size; the values are once, few, many and, for expanded clones, a class.

CDR3 length: 15
J gene: TRBJ2-6
clone size: -
V gene: TRBV28
CDR3 protein: ASSLGAVLSGANVLT

CDR3 length: 12
J gene: TRBJ1-5
clone size: once
V gene: TRBV4-2
CDR3 protein: ASSEGAPNQPQH

CDR3 length: 12
J gene: TRBJ2-5
clone size: -
V gene: TRBV3-1/TRBV3-2
CDR3 protein: ASSRVAGRETQY

CDR3 length: 13
J gene: TRBJ1-1
clone size: -
V gene: TRBV10-3
CDR3 protein: AISEGITGNTEAF

CDR3 length: 11
J gene: TRBJ2-1
clone size: -
V gene: TRBV28
CDR3 protein: ASSLSQSNEQF

CDR3 length: 12
J gene: TRBJ1-4
clone size: -
V gene: TRBV28
CDR3 protein: ASSWDTGNEKLF

CDR3 length: 15
J gene: TRBJ1-5
clone size: once
V gene: TRBV2
CDR3 protein: ASSVPPGKDSNQPQH

CDR3 length: 12
J gene: TRBJ2-1
clone size: -
V gene: TRBV28
CDR3 protein: ASSFAGGYNEQF

CDR3 length: 16
J gene: TRBJ2-7
clone size: -
V gene: TRBV4-1
CDR3 protein: ASSQDLSRLAVSYEQY

CDR3 length: 13
J gene: TRBJ2-1
clone size: -
V gene: TRBV11-1
CDR3 protein: ASSLLAGPYNEQF

CDR3 length: 12
J gene: TRBJ2-5
clone size: -
V gene: TRBV19
CDR3 protein: ASSIGAVQETQY

CDR3 length: 12
J gene: TRBJ2-5
clone size: -
V gene: TRBV7-3
CDR3 protein: ASSLAGGQETQY

CDR3 length: 13
J gene: TRBJ1-3
clone size: once
V gene: TRBV9
CDR3 protein: ASSVEGTAGNTIY

CDR3 length: 13
J gene: TRBJ2-5
clone size: -
V gene: TRBV11-2
CDR3 protein: ASSSLGMGQETQY

CDR3 length: 12
J gene: TRBJ1-5
clone size: -
V gene: TRBV27
CDR3 protein: ASSFGSAVQPQH

CDR3 length: 12
J gene: TRBJ1-1
clone size: -
V gene: TRBV6-1
CDR3 protein: ASSEASRIAEAF

CDR3 length: 14
J gene: TRBJ1-3
clone size: -
V gene: TRBV15
CDR3 protein: ATSTTAGGPGNTIY

CDR3 length: 11
J gene: TRBJ1-5
clone size: once
V gene: TRBV5-1
CDR3 protein: ASRSGINQPQH

CDR3 length: 11
J gene: TRBJ1-2
clone size: -
V gene: TRBV19
CDR3 protein: ASSIGQGGGYT

CDR3 length: 16
J gene: TRBJ2-3
clone size: -
V gene: TRBV29-1
CDR3 protein: SVERGGASGTSTDTQY

CDR3 length: 14
J gene: TRBJ1-4
clone size: -
V gene: TRBV25-1
CDR3 protein: ASSEYNGGINEKLF

CDR3 length: 11
J gene: TRBJ2-1
clone size: -
V gene: TRBV2
CDR3 protein: ASSDRESGEQF

CDR3 length: 15
J gene: TRBJ1-1
clone size: -
V gene: TRBV15
CDR3 protein: ATSRVVGTGENTEAF

CDR3 length: 11
J gene: TRBJ1-2
clone size: -
V gene: TRBV6-5
CDR3 protein: ASSTTANYGYT

CDR3 length: 14
J gene: TRBJ2-7
clone size: -
V gene: TRBV7-8
CDR3 protein: ASSLAPAGGPGEQY

CDR3 length: 12
J gene: TRBJ1-1
clone size: -
V gene: TRBV11-3
CDR3 protein: ASSSPGQWGEAF

CDR3 length: 10
J gene: TRBJ2-1
clone size: -
V gene: TRBV28
CDR3 protein: ASSLVANEQF